What follows describes a single T cell receptor (beta chain). Its antigen is still unknown. CDR1 and CDR2 (germline): SGDLS, YYNGEE. Trimming shortened V by 0 bases and J by 5 bases, and 9 bases separated the two germline ends. CDR3 length: 13 residues. Amplification used 60 Vbeta primers and 13 Jbeta primers. Using immunoSEQ multiplex PCR, the repertoire was profiled, and TCRdb retains in-frame clones only, with some absent. The data include roughly 120,000 clones; the top ten clones carry around 3.6%. This entry is derived from a study of cytomegalovirus exposure and HLA in healthy donors. Study-wide points: It was assumed in the presence/absence analyses that sequencing depth was roughly uniform across donors.

The clonotype was recovered from a man younger than 35 in good health and CMV-seronegative. The chain combines TRBV9 with TRBJ2-7, with D possibly matching TRBD1 (5 bases). Sequenced material: PBMCs. CDR3 in DNA: TGTGCCAGCAGCGTAGGGGGCACGAACGAGCAGTACTTC. It translates to CASSVGGTNEQYF.